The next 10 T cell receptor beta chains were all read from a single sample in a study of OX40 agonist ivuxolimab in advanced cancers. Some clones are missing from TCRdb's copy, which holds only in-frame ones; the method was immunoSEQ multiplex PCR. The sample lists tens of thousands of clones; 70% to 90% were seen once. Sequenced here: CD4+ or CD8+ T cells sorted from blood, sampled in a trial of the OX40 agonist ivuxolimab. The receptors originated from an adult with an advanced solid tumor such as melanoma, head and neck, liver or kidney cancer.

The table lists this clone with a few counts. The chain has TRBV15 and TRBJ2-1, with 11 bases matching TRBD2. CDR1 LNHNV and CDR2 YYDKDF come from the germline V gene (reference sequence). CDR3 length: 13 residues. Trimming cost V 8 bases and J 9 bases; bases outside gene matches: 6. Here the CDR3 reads CATLAGGRPEQFF. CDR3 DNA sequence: TGTGCCACCTTAGCGGGGGGGCGCCCTGAGCAGTTCTTC.

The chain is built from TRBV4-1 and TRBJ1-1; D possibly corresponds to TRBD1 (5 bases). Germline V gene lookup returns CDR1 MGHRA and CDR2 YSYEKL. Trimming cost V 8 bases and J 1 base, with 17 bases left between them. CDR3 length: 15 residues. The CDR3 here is CASLDQGRSNTEAFF. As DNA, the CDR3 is TGCGCCAGCCTGGATCAGGGCAGATCGAACACTGAAGCTTTCTTT.

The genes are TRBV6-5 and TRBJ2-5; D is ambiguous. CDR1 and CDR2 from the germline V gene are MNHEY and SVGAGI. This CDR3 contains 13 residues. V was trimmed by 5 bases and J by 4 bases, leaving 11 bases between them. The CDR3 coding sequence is TGTGCCAGCAGTGACAATGTGGTAGAGACCCAGTACTTC. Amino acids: CASSDNVVETQYF.

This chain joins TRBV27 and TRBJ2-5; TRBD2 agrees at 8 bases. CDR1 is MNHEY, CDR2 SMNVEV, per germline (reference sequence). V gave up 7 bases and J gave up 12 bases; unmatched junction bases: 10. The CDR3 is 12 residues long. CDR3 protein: CASTPSGGREYF. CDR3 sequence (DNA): TGTGCCAGCACCCCATCGGGGGGGAGGGAGTACTTC.

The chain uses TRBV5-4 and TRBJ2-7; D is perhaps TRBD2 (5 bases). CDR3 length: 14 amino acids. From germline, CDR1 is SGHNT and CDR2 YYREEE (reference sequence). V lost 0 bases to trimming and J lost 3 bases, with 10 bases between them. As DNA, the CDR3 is TGTGCCAGCAGCTTGGCACTAGGAAGCTACGAGCAGTACTTC. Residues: CASSLALGSYEQYF.

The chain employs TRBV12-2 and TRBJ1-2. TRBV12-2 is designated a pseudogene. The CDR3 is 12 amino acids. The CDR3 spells CASRYFGRGYTF. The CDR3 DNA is TGTGCAAGTCGCTACTTCGGGCGTGGCTACACCTTC.

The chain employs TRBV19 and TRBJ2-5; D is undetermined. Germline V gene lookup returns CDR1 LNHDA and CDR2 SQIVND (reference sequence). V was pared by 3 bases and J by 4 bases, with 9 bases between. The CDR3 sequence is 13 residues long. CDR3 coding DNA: TGTGCCAGTAGTATGATGTGGGGAGAGACCCAGTACTTC. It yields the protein CASSMMWGETQYF. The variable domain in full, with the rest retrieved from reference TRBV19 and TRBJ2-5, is DGGITQSPKYLFRKEGQNVTLSCEQNLNHDAMYWYRQDPGQGLRLIYYSQIVNDFQKGDIAEGYSVSREKKESFPLTVTSAQKNPTAFYLCASSMMWGETQYFGPGTRLLVL.

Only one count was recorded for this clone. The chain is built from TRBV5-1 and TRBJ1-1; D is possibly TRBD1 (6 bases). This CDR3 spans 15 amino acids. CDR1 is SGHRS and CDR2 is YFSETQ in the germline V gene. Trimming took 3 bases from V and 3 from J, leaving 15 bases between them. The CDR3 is CASSSRDTRDTEAFF. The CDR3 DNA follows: TGCGCCAGCAGCTCCCGGGACACACGAGACACTGAAGCTTTCTTT.

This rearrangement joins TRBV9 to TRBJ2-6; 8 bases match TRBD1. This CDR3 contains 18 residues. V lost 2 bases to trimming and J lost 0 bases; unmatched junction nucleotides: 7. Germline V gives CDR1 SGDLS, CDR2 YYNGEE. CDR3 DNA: TGTGCCAGCAGCGTCTCGACAGGGGCTGACTCTGGGGCCAACGTCCTGACTTTC. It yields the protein CASSVSTGADSGANVLTF.

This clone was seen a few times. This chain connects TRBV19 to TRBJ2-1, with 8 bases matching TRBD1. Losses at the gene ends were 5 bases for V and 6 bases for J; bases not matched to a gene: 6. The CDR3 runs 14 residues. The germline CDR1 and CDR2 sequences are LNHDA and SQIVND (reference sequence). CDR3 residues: CASSRDRQGNEQFF. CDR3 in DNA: TGTGCCAGTAGTCGGGACAGGCAGGGCAATGAGCAGTTCTTC.